This T cell receptor beta chain appears in the sequencing data of a study of PD-1 blockade in classical Hodgkin lymphoma (dated by TCRdb to 2020 to 2022). About the investigation overall: A peripheral blood immune signature of response to PD-1 blockade in classical Hodgkin lymphoma was defined using TCR beta sequencing and CyTOF.

V loses 2 bases of germline sequence and J loses 3 bases, and the interval between the two ends is 13 bases. CDR1 and CDR2, looked up from the germline V gene, are SQVTM and ANQGSEA. The CDR3 holds 14 amino acids from the cysteine to the phenylalanine. Kept here is only the CDR3 DNA, which spans 42 bases and is read in frame from base 1. Genomic DNA was isolated using the Qiagen DNeasy kit from unsorted PBMCs as well as from negatively selected CD4+ and CD8+ fractions. Amplification of TCR beta CDR3 regions was done by immunoSEQ multiplex PCR with primers that anneal to V and J segments. A synthetic immune receptor repertoire was used to minimize amplification bias, and any residual bias was removed computationally once sequencing was done. The authors' pipeline ran thus. Custom Python scripts were used to quantify repertoire diversity as the Shannon entropy index. Unsorted, CD4+ and CD8+ repertoires were examined separately, except in combined analyses, for which CD4+ and CD8+ sequences were merged in silico. TCRdb carries this immuneACCESS record with in-frame sequences only. Its versions omit some clonotypes, under half of them owing to an unresolved V gene in the studies checked, with the rest unexplained. The DNA gave D and trimming, while V, J and clone size come from that table. The table for this sample lists about 30,000 clones; about 85% of them were counted only once. Of the sample, 1% to 1.5% falls within the top ten clones.

In the paper's terms, the time point label means: newly diagnosed, previously untreated cHL patient sample. CD4+ T cells were purified from thawed PBMCs by magnetic negative selection with a Miltenyi CD4+ T cell isolation kit. As a comparison group for the relapsed/refractory trial patients, PBMCs from patients with newly diagnosed, previously untreated classical Hodgkin lymphoma were sequenced. Peripheral blood was collected in 8 mL Vacutainer Cell Preparation Tubes, from which PBMCs were isolated by centrifugation and then cryopreserved. Purified CD4+ and CD8+ fractions were prepared only for cases with an additional available PBMC sample. Magnetically labelled cells were removed on LS columns in a quadroMACS separator, and the flow-through was retained as the purified fraction. The paper's findings and limits, for the study overall: Baseline TCR diversity was reported as lower in newly diagnosed patients than in healthy donors, and lower still in relapsed/refractory patients. Only a single clinical trial cohort was studied, and what caused the repertoire differences, possibly disease activity or prior therapy, remained undefined.

This clone was picked up a small number of times. Its antigen has not been determined. No much larger clone is present one base from it, and per-base qualities are unavailable. The V and J genes are TRBV29-1 and TRBJ1-1, and the D gene may be TRBD1, 6 bases matching. Sequences were obtained from CD4+ T cells from blood. The sequence derives from a human donor with classical Hodgkin lymphoma. CDR3 reads: CSVESRRGDTEAFF. The DNA reads TGCAGCGTTGAATCCCGCAGGGGAGACACTGAAGCTTTCTTT.